This entry concerns a single TCR beta chain. Its antigen is not known. This sample stems from a study of blood T cells in healthy people across ages. The use of a sample-barcoded 5' primer and a J-beta primer mix characterized a second PCR of roughly 6 to 11 cycles. TCRdb itself ran the 5' RACE reads through MiXCR, one entry per CDR3 protein. The sample gives about 400,000 distinct CDR3 sequences, roughly half of which show up once; approximately 51% is in the top ten. Each sample used at least 6 million PBMCs. Study-wide results and caveats: In older individuals, TCR beta diversity per million T cells was lower, falling roughly linearly with age. The long-lived group displayed more naive CD4+ cells, plus higher diversity, than the aged donors did. Calculation of diversity from one million T cells yielded estimates considered to be underestimates.

The sample was blood. The clonotype originates from a man between 60 and 70 years old in good health.

In DNA form, the CDR3 reads TGCGCCAGCAGCCAAGAGGGCGGGAGAGGTGAGACCCAGTACTTC. Protein sequence: CASSQEGGRGETQYF. This rearrangement joins TRBV4-3 to TRBJ2-7, with 7 positions matching TRBD2. The end of the DNA fits TRBJ2-5 better, so the J call may be wrong. This CDR3 spans 15 amino acids. The germline gives CDR1 LGHNA, CDR2 YSLEER.